The next 20 T cell receptor beta chains were all read from a single sample in a study of T cell responses to AZD1222 COVID-19 vaccine. The protocol was immunoSEQ multiplex PCR, while the TCRdb copy is restricted to in-frame clones and leaves out a portion. The sample lists over 100,000 clones; around 87% were seen once. Sequenced here: peripheral blood, sampled 28 days after the second AZD1222 dose. These receptors all come from an adult who received the AZD1222 COVID-19 vaccine.

The chain couples TRBV14 to TRBJ2-2; TRBD2 aligns across 7 bases. Per the germline V gene, CDR1 is SGHDN and CDR2 is FVKESK. V lost 4 bases and J lost 1; bases outside the gene matches: 3. The CDR3 runs to 15 residues. The CDR3 reads CASSRTSENTGELFF. The CDR3 bases are TGTGCCAGCAGCCGAACTAGCGAGAACACCGGGGAGCTGTTTTTT.

This chain joins TRBV11-3 and TRBJ1-5; no firm D call. CDR3 length: 16 amino acids. CDR1 SGHNT and CDR2 YENEEA come from the germline V gene. Trimming left V 4 bases short and J 2 bases short, with 15 bases between. In DNA, the CDR3 is TGTGCCAGCAGCTCGCGAAGGAGGGTGGGCAATCAGCCCCAGCATTTT. Residues: CASSSRRRVGNQPQHF.

This clone was observed a few times. The chain joins TRBV3-1 (or the pseudogene TRBV3-2) to TRBJ2-1; the D is unclear. Deletions cut 2 bases from V and 15 bases from J, with 17 bases between. Germline assignment: CDR1 LGHDT and CDR2 YNNKEL (reference sequence). The CDR3 has 13 residues. CDR3 protein: CASSQSLERSAFF. The CDR3 nucleotides are TGTGCCAGCAGCCAATCGCTAGAACGTTCGGCGTTCTTC.

V gene TRBV27 combines with J gene TRBJ1-1; no reliable D call. CDR1 is MNHEY and CDR2 is SMNVEV in the germline V gene (reference sequence). The ends were cut back, 2 bases at V and 1 base at J, with 5 bases in the middle. The CDR3 covers 13 residues. The CDR3 DNA follows: TGTGCCAGCAGTTTAAAGAGGAACACTGAAGCTTTCTTT. Its protein is CASSLKRNTEAFF.

This clone was observed a single time. The rearrangement joins TRBV27 to TRBJ2-1; 14 bases align to TRBD2. The CDR3 is 18 amino acids. After removal of 5 bases from V and 2 bases from J, the junction contained 8 bases not matched to a gene. The germline CDR1 and CDR2 sequences are MNHEY and SMNVEV (reference sequence). In nucleotides, the CDR3 is TGTGCCAGCAGTCCAACGGGACTAGCGGGAGTCACCTACAATGAGCAGTTCTTC. This encodes CASSPTGLAGVTYNEQFF.

A remark on this clone: Other DNA sequences in this specimen translate into the identical CDR3. V gene TRBV30 combines with J gene TRBJ2-5; D not resolved. V was pared by 0 bases and J by 4 bases, with 3 bases between. The CDR3 is made up of 11 amino acids. Germline CDR1 and CDR2: GTSNPN and SVGIG (reference sequence). Written as DNA, the CDR3 is TGTGCCTGGAGTGTTTTAGAGACCCAGTACTTC. Amino acids: CAWSVLETQYF.

The chain joins TRBV7-9 to TRBJ1-1; D is unclear. This CDR3 has 16 amino acids. Germline assignment: CDR1 SEHNR and CDR2 FQNEAQ (reference sequence). V dropped 1 base and J dropped 4 bases, with 16 bases sitting between them. The CDR3 DNA reads TGTGCCAGCAGCTTAGTAAGTGGTGCCCAACCCACTGAAGCTTTCTTT. It encodes CASSLVSGAQPTEAFF.

The V and J genes are TRBV5-1 and TRBJ2-7, with D possibly TRBD2 on 5 matching bases. Germline V gives CDR1 SGHRS, CDR2 YFSETQ. Trimming removed 0 bases from V and 9 bases from J, with 13 bases in between. This CDR3 spans 13 amino acids. The CDR3 DNA is TGCGCCAGCAGCTTGGCCCTAGCTGATGGGCAGTACTTC. Its protein product is CASSLALADGQYF.

The chain recombines TRBV2 with TRBJ2-3; 9 bases agree with TRBD2. Germline V gene data show CDR1 as SNHLY and CDR2 as FYNNEI. With V trimmed by 11 bases and J by 3 bases, 12 bases remained unmatched. The length of the CDR3 is 15 residues. The DNA of the CDR3 is TGTGCCGGCCTTAGTGGCGGGAGGGCGACAGATACGCAGTATTTT. Translating it yields CAGLSGGRATDTQYF.

This chain uses TRBV29-1 with TRBJ1-2; weak D call: TRBD1 (5 bases). The CDR3 extends over 11 amino acids. The V gene's germline CDR1 is SQVTM and CDR2 ANQGSEA. Between the trimmed V and J ends, which lost 3 bases and 14 bases, there was a span of 16 bases. CDR3 sequence reads: CSVEGGGGRTF. DNA for the CDR3: TGCAGCGTTGAGGGCGGTGGGGGTAGGACCTTC.

This clone was counted between two and nine times. V and J are TRBV7-2 and TRBJ1-2; 8 positions match TRBD1. The CDR3 contains 17 residues. V dropped 5 bases and J dropped 0; count of bases not matched to a gene: 11. The germline CDR1 and CDR2 sequences are SGHTA and FQGNSA. DNA for the CDR3: TGTGCCAGCAGCCAAGGACAGGGTGGGAGGACTAACTATGGCTACACCTTC. Translated, it gives CASSQGQGGRTNYGYTF.

This rearrangement joins TRBV28 to TRBJ2-3; D possibly corresponds to TRBD1 (5 bases). The germline gives CDR1 MDHEN, CDR2 SYDVKM. There are 16 residues in the CDR3. Trimming removed 4 bases from V and 0 bases from J, with 14 bases in between. The CDR3 DNA reads TGTGCCAGCAGTTCACCACAGGACGGAAGCACAGATACGCAGTATTTT. Translating gives CASSSPQDGSTDTQYF.

The chain uses TRBV9 and TRBJ1-2; D gene unclear. The CDR3 loop spans 13 amino acids. The V gene's germline CDR1 is SGDLS and CDR2 YYNGEE. The V and J ends lost 0 bases and 3 bases respectively, with 6 bases between them. The CDR3 reads CASSVGQDYGYTF. The CDR3 DNA sequence: TGTGCCAGCAGCGTAGGCCAAGACTATGGCTACACCTTC.

The genes are TRBV20-1 and TRBJ2-1; 10 bases map to TRBD2. Trimming removed 3 bases from V and 8 bases from J; junction bases left unmatched: 7. The CDR3 consists of 14 residues. CDR1 is DFQATT, CDR2 SNEGSKA, per germline (reference sequence). The CDR3: CSASRASGRDEQFF. CDR3 coding DNA: TGCAGTGCTAGTCGGGCTAGCGGGAGAGATGAGCAGTTCTTC.

This chain uses TRBV11-2 with TRBJ1-2, with 8 positions matching TRBD1. Looked up from germline, CDR1 is SGHAT and CDR2 is FQNNGV. The junction had 15 bases not matched to a gene; V was cut back by 6 bases and J by 6 bases. The CDR3 is made up of 16 amino acids. The CDR3: CASSHQPDRDRDGYTF. Here the CDR3 DNA reads TGTGCCAGCAGTCACCAACCGGACAGGGATAGGGATGGCTACACCTTC.

This clone was picked up one time. This rearrangement joins TRBV27 to TRBJ2-7; D might be TRBD2 (6 bases). CDR3 length: 14 amino acids. V lost 5 bases and J lost 5, with 16 bases in between. CDR1 and CDR2 (germline): MNHEY, SMNVEV (reference sequence). The CDR3 DNA reads as TGTGCCAGCAGTGAGAGAACGGGACTTGACGAGCAGTACTTC. It specifies CASSERTGLDEQYF.

The chain recombines TRBV30 with TRBJ2-7, with a possible D match to TRBD2 (5 bases). V dropped 2 bases and J dropped 4 bases, with 9 bases sitting between them. The CDR3 covers 12 residues. Germline CDR1 GTSNPN, CDR2 SVGIG (reference sequence). The CDR3 here is CAWSISGYEQYF. DNA of the CDR3: TGTGCCTGGAGTATCTCGGGATACGAGCAGTACTTC.

This chain connects TRBV28 to TRBJ1-5; D gene unclear. Trimming left V 7 bases short and J 0 bases short, with 10 bases between. The CDR3 sequence is 14 residues long. The V gene's germline CDR1 is MDHEN and CDR2 SYDVKM. The CDR3 protein is CASTVHVSNQPQHF. CDR3 sequence (DNA): TGTGCCAGCACCGTTCATGTTAGCAATCAGCCCCAGCATTTT.

The chain employs TRBV5-1 and TRBJ1-1; maybe TRBD1 (5 bases). The CDR3 extends over 16 amino acids. Per the germline V gene, CDR1 is SGHRS and CDR2 is YFSETQ. V lost 2 bases and J 1 base, leaving 15 bases between the germline ends. This CDR3 is CASSFQGPSGNTEAFF. For the CDR3, the DNA is TGCGCCAGCAGCTTCCAGGGTCCCTCAGGGAACACTGAAGCTTTCTTT.

This chain joins TRBV28 and TRBJ2-2; the D gene could be TRBD1 or TRBD2 (7 bases each). CDR3 length: 16 amino acids. V was clipped by 5 bases and J by 3 bases, with 16 bases between them. Germline V gene data show CDR1 as MDHEN and CDR2 as SYDVKM. CDR3 sequence reads: CASSLQGGVDTGELFF. CDR3 bases: TGTGCCAGCAGTCTCCAGGGGGGGGTTGACACCGGGGAGCTGTTTTTT.